The 18 T cell receptor beta chains in this list originate from one sample, sequenced in a study of T cells in Graves' hyperthyroidism and ophthalmopathy. The source material, RNA transcripts, was used to amplify TCR beta CDR3 regions. The study used the HTBI primer set for a first-round RT-PCR of the TCR CDR3. TCRdb processed the multiplex PCR reads anew with MiXCR; each CDR3 protein has one entry. The sample records about 420,000 distinct CDR3 sequences, approximately 14% being singletons. The sample taken for sequencing was blood. These receptors were taken from a woman younger than 30 with Graves' hyperthyroidism.

This clonotype was seen ten or more times. The CDR3 sequence is CASSSQTGGVDTQYF. As DNA, the CDR3 is TGTGCCAGCAGCAGTCAGACAGGGGGCGTAGATACGCAGTATTTT. The genes are TRBV7-8 and TRBJ2-3; 10 nucleotides match TRBD1. The CDR3 is 15 amino acids. V trimming: 5 bases; J trimming: 5 bases; junction bases outside the gene matches: 7. CDR1 and CDR2 from the germline V gene are SGHVS and FQNEAQ. The whole variable domain, remainder taken from reference TRBV7-8 and TRBJ2-3, is GAGVSQSPRYKVAKRGQDVALRCDPISGHVSLFWYQQALGQGPEFLTYFQNEAQLDKSGLPSDRFFAERPEGSVSTLKIQRTQQEDSAVYLCASSSQTGGVDTQYFGPGTRLTVL.

This clonotype was recorded at least ten times. This chain links TRBV10-2 with TRBJ2-1; TRBD2 is a possible D gene (5 bases). Germline values: CDR1 WSHSY, CDR2 SAAADI. There are 15 residues in the CDR3. V lost 3 bases to trimming and J lost 6 bases, with 15 bases between them. The CDR3 protein is CASSDPSPLGNEQFF. The CDR3 DNA reads as TGCGCCAGCAGTGATCCTAGCCCCTTAGGCAATGAGCAGTTCTTC.

This clonotype showed up just a few times. The gene calls are TRBV2 and TRBJ1-1; TRBD1 agrees at 9 bases. V trimming: 6 bases; J trimming: 4 bases; junction bases outside the gene matches: 6. Germline-derived CDR1 and CDR2 are SNHLY and FYNNEI. This CDR3 has 14 residues. CDR3 nucleotide sequence: TGTGCCAGCAGCGGATCGGACAGGGGCACTGAAGCTTTCTTT. Its protein product is CASSGSDRGTEAFF.

V gene TRBV9 combines with J gene TRBJ2-2; tentatively, D is TRBD1 or TRBD2 (5 bases each). Trimming removed 4 bases from V and 0 bases from J, with 13 bases in between. The germline V gene encodes CDR1 SGDLS and CDR2 YYNGEE. This CDR3 is 16 amino acids long. The CDR3 DNA reads as TGTGCCAGCAGCAAAACCGGGACGGCGAACACCGGGGAGCTGTTTTTT. It is translated as CASSKTGTANTGELFF. The whole variable domain, filled in from reference TRBV9 and TRBJ2-2, reads DSGVTQTPKHLITATGQRVTLRCSPRSGDLSVYWYQQSLDQGLQFLIQYYNGEERAKGNILERFSAQQFPDLHSELNLSSLELGDSALYFCASSKTGTANTGELFFGEGSRLTVL.

This clonotype was counted at least ten times. The V call is TRBV5-1, the J call TRBJ1-6; the D gene is possibly TRBD1 (6 bases). Trimming took 0 bases from V and 15 from J, leaving 13 bases between them. Germline lookup yields CDR1 SGHRS and CDR2 YFSETQ. The CDR3 sequence is 13 residues long. The CDR3 spells CASSLEGGRHLHF. In nucleotides, the CDR3 is TGCGCCAGCAGCTTGGAAGGGGGGCGGCACCTCCACTTT. Full variable domain (rest looked up from reference TRBV5-1 and TRBJ1-6): KAGVTQTPRYLIKTRGQQVTLSCSPISGHRSVSWYQQTPGQGLQFLFEYFSETQRNKGNFPGRFSGRQFSNSRSEMNVSTLELGDSALYLCASSLEGGRHLHFGNGTRLTVT.

The sample holds many counts of this clonotype. This chain links TRBV20-1 with TRBJ1-2; a possible D gene is TRBD1 (6 bases). The CDR3 spans 14 residues. Trimming cost V 0 bases and J 4 bases, with 12 bases left between them. Germline V gene sequence: CDR1 DFQATT, CDR2 SNEGSKA (reference sequence). The CDR3 loop reads CSARENRVGYGYTF. In DNA form, the CDR3 reads TGCAGTGCTAGAGAGAACAGGGTTGGCTATGGCTACACCTTC.

The CDR3: CASSELGTGGRFTEAFF. The CDR3 coding sequence is TGTGCCAGCAGTGAATTGGGGACAGGGGGCCGGTTTACTGAAGCTTTCTTT. The genes are TRBV25-1 and TRBJ1-1, with 12 bases that match TRBD1. Per the germline V gene, CDR1 is MGHDK and CDR2 is SYGVNS. CDR3 length: 17 residues. The V and J ends lost 1 base and 5 bases, in that order; junction bases with no gene match: 8.

This clonotype was seen at least ten times. This sequence joins TRBV30 and TRBJ1-6; D remains unclear. Germline V gives CDR1 GTSNPN, CDR2 SVGIG (reference sequence). Trimming left V 4 bases short and J 4 bases short, with 8 bases between. The CDR3 has 13 amino acids. The CDR3 sequence is CAWKVVYNSPLHF. The CDR3 DNA reads TGTGCCTGGAAGGTAGTTTATAATTCACCCCTCCACTTT.

This clonotype was seen more than once but under ten times. The chain employs TRBV10-2 and TRBJ2-7; D gene uncertain. V dropped 3 bases and J dropped 2 bases, with 8 bases sitting between them. The CDR3 has 13 residues. Germline assignment: CDR1 WSHSY and CDR2 SAAADI. The CDR3 sequence: CASSERYAYEQYF. The CDR3 nucleotides read TGCGCCAGCAGTGAACGGTACGCCTACGAGCAGTACTTC.

This clonotype occurred many times. The V call is TRBV10-3, the J call TRBJ1-2, with a possible D match to TRBD1 (5 bases). The CDR3 runs to 16 residues. The germline V gene has CDR1 ENHRY and CDR2 SYGVKD. The V end lost 2 bases, the J end lost 2 bases, and 15 bases lay between the germline ends. CDR3 protein: CAISETGQGDNYGYTF. DNA of the CDR3: TGTGCCATCAGTGAGACGGGGCAGGGAGACAACTATGGCTACACCTTC.

This chain joins TRBV12-3 or TRBV12-4 and TRBJ2-7, with TRBD2 identical over 10 bases. CDR3 length: 15 residues. The junction had 7 bases not matched to a gene; V was cut back by 3 bases and J by 5 bases. The CDR3 region has the DNA TGTGCCAGCAGTTTTGTGCTAGCGGGAGTCGACGAGCAGTACTTC. It translates to CASSFVLAGVDEQYF.

The genes are TRBV20-1 and TRBJ2-7; D is ambiguous. The germline V and J ends were trimmed by 6 bases and 4 bases, with 13 bases remaining between them. CDR3 size: 12 residues. The V gene's germline CDR1 is DFQATT and CDR2 SNEGSKA (reference sequence). CDR3 DNA: TGCAGTGCGCTGGACCTCCCTTACGAGCAGTACTTC. It encodes CSALDLPYEQYF.

As to this clonotype: At one end the junction does not follow the germline gene, possibly because of a read error. The chain links TRBV5-1 to TRBJ1-4; D gene unclear. The germline V gene encodes CDR1 SGHRS and CDR2 YFSETQ. This CDR3 contains 15 residues. The CDR3 protein is CASSLEGPFLKKLFF. Here the CDR3 DNA reads TGTGCCAGCAGCTTGGAAGGACCGTTTTTGAAAAAACTGTTTTTT.

This clonotype showed up many times. This chain joins TRBV18 and TRBJ2-7; 7 nucleotides align to TRBD2. With 5 bases clipped from V and 0 bases from J, the junction kept 1 base outside the gene matches. The CDR3 is 13 amino acids. Germline V gene data show CDR1 as KGHSH and CDR2 as LQKENI. CDR3 loop: CASSTSASYEQYF. Written as DNA, the CDR3 is TGTGCCAGCTCAACTAGCGCCTCCTACGAGCAGTACTTC. The full variable domain, its missing parts supplied by reference TRBV18 and TRBJ2-7, is NAGVMQNPRHLVRRRGQEARLRCSPMKGHSHVYWYRQLPEEGLKFMVYLQKENIIDESGMPKERFSAEFPKEGPSILRIQQVVRGDSAAYFCASSTSASYEQYFGPGTRLTVT.

This clonotype showed up many times. J is TRBJ2-1 and V is TRBV6-6; D is tentatively TRBD1 or TRBD2 (5 bases each). V was cut by 2 bases and J by 2 bases, with 13 bases left in between. The CDR3 runs 16 residues. Germline-derived CDR1 and CDR2 are MNHNY and SVGAGI (reference sequence). DNA of the CDR3: TGTGCCAGCAGTTACGGGTCGAGGGGAACCTACAATGAGCAGTTCTTC. It yields the protein CASSYGSRGTYNEQFF.

In its sample, this clonotype was seen many times. The chain carries TRBV7-9 and TRBJ1-4; D ambiguous. The V and J ends lost 0 bases and 8 bases respectively, with 7 bases between them. This CDR3 is 13 amino acids long. Germline values: CDR1 SEHNR, CDR2 FQNEAQ (reference sequence). Written as DNA, the CDR3 is TGTGCCAGCAGCTTAGCGAACCGGGAAAAACTGTTTTTT. Protein: CASSLANREKLFF.

V usage is TRBV12-3 or TRBV12-4 and J usage is TRBJ1-1, with D tentatively TRBD1 (5 bases). The ends were cut back, 5 bases at V and 3 bases at J, with 16 bases in the middle. The CDR3 has 15 amino acids. CDR3 amino acids: CASSPKASGHTEAFF. In DNA form, the CDR3 reads TGTGCCAGCAGTCCTAAGGCCTCGGGGCACACTGAAGCTTTCTTT.

The table lists this clonotype with many counts. This chain connects TRBV12-3 or TRBV12-4 to TRBJ2-7; 7 bases fit TRBD2. Trimming at V came to 6 bases and at J to 0 bases, leaving 8 bases not matched to a gene. This CDR3 is built from 15 residues. The CDR3 region is CASSPFSGGSYEQYF. For the CDR3, the DNA is TGTGCCAGCAGCCCATTTTCGGGGGGCTCCTACGAGCAGTACTTC.